This T cell receptor (beta chain) comes out of a study of cytomegalovirus exposure and HLA in healthy donors. Whole-study results and caveats: No immune exposure information besides CMV serostatus was available.

This clone was observed a single time. What it binds is unknown. The PCR had 60 Vbeta and 13 Jbeta primers. Clones were read by immunoSEQ multiplex PCR, and TCRdb kept only the in-frame ones, dropping some. The table has about 37,000 clones, just under 75% seen once. The TCR originated in a man under 40 in good health and CMV-seronegative. The sample taken for sequencing was PBMCs.

The CDR3: CASSLQGYNQPQHF. CDR3 bases: TGTGCCAGCAGCCTCCAGGGATACAATCAGCCCCAGCATTTT. The rearrangement joins TRBV7-9 to TRBJ1-5, with a weak D call TRBD1 (5 bases). V shed 5 bases and J shed 3 bases, with 11 bases lying between them. Looked up from germline, CDR1 is SEHNR and CDR2 is FQNEAQ (reference sequence). The CDR3 runs 14 residues. Together with reference TRBV7-9 and TRBJ1-5, the CDR3 gives the full variable domain: DTGVSQNPRHKITKRGQNVTFRCDPISEHNRLYWYRQTLGQGPEFLTYFQNEAQLEKSRLLSDRFSAERPKGSFSTLEIQRTEQGDSAMYLCASSLQGYNQPQHFGDGTRLSIL.